This TCR beta chain appears in the sequencing data of a study of tumor-infiltrating lymphocytes in primary liver carcinoma. Study-wide results and caveats: About 8-25% of top clones, no more, were shared by all five regions. Against blood, tumors held a significantly higher top-250-clone fraction (p = 0.039). Overlap between tumor regions exceeded overlap of tumor with adjacent tissue or blood.

A remark on this clonotype: Its cognate antigen is unknown.

Starting material of 450 to 500 ng total RNA yielded TCR beta cDNA via a constant-region primer. Three nested multiplex PCR rounds, a slightly modified ARM-PCR method, built the TCR beta libraries. From the multiplex PCR reads, TCRdb called clonotypes with MiXCR, one entry per CDR3 protein. The table has 95,000 to 150,000 distinct CDR3 sequences, around 62% seen once. From unsorted bulk tissue weighing about 20-32 mg, DNA and RNA were co-extracted. Whichever tumor sample was examined, it had over 80% viable tumor cells. This receptor was identified in a woman aged 60-70 years with primary liver carcinoma and hepatitis B virus infection. What was sequenced was liver tumor tissue from sampling region 1. Regarding subset: tumor region T1, superior pole.

The CDR3 region is CASSQEKEGGVYEQYF. CDR3 DNA: TGCGCCAGCAGCCAAGAGAAAGAGGGAGGAGTATACGAGCAGTACTTC. This chain connects TRBV4-1 to TRBJ2-7, with a tentative D call TRBD2 (6 bases). This CDR3 contains 16 residues. The germline gives CDR1 MGHRA, CDR2 YSYEKL. Trimming took 0 bases from V and 4 from J, leaving 16 bases between them.